This is a list of T cell receptor beta chains from one sample in a study of cytomegalovirus exposure and HLA in healthy donors. Clones were read by immunoSEQ multiplex PCR, and TCRdb kept only the in-frame ones, dropping some. The repertoire holds some 87,000 clones, with about four fifths as singletons. The sequencing input was PBMCs. All receptors derive from a man between 18 and 29 years old in good health and CMV-seropositive. The CDR3 runs from the conserved cysteine through the conserved F or W. The order of the fields is D gene, clone size, V gene, J gene, CDR3 protein, CDR3 DNA. A D gene is named only where the DNA matches it firmly. The listing skips clone size in some rows; elsewhere it reads once, few, many or a size class.

D gene: TRBD2; clone size: -; V gene: TRBV28; J gene: TRBJ2-1; CDR3 protein: CASSLLPGGTYNEQFF; CDR3 DNA: TGTGCCAGCAGTTTACTGCCGGGGGGGACCTACAATGAGCAGTTCTTC
D gene: -; clone size: -; V gene: TRBV7-9; J gene: TRBJ1-3; CDR3 protein: CASYKQTAGNTIYF; CDR3 DNA: TGTGCCAGCTACAAACAGACAGCTGGAAACACCATATATTTT
D gene: -; clone size: -; V gene: TRBV28; J gene: TRBJ1-6; CDR3 protein: CASSFRGRSPLHF; CDR3 DNA: TGTGCCAGCAGTTTCAGAGGGAGGTCACCCCTCCACTTT
D gene: -; clone size: -; V gene: TRBV1; J gene: TRBJ2-7; CDR3 protein: CTSSHFTLASSSYEQYF; CDR3 DNA: TGCACCAGCAGCCACTTTACTCTAGCGTCAAGCTCCTACGAGCAGTACTTC
D gene: -; clone size: -; V gene: TRBV13; J gene: TRBJ1-1; CDR3 protein: CASSLRRGKAFF; CDR3 DNA: TGTGCCAGCAGCCTGAGACGGGGGAAAGCTTTCTTT
D gene: -; clone size: -; V gene: TRBV30; J gene: TRBJ1-2; CDR3 protein: CAWGNRDTSNYGYTF; CDR3 DNA: TGTGCCTGGGGGAACAGGGACACTTCTAACTATGGCTACACCTTC
D gene: -; clone size: -; V gene: TRBV29-1; J gene: TRBJ1-2; CDR3 protein: CSVSWAHGYTF; CDR3 DNA: TGCAGCGTGAGCTGGGCCCATGGCTACACCTTC
D gene: -; clone size: -; V gene: TRBV7-6; J gene: TRBJ2-1; CDR3 protein: CASSPRGQIYNEQFF; CDR3 DNA: TGTGCCAGCAGCCCTCGGGGACAAATCTACAATGAGCAGTTCTTC
D gene: TRBD2; clone size: -; V gene: TRBV2; J gene: TRBJ2-7; CDR3 protein: CASSLGLAAEQYF; CDR3 DNA: TGTGCCAGCAGTCTAGGACTAGCAGCCGAGCAGTACTTC
D gene: TRBD2; clone size: -; V gene: TRBV5-1; J gene: TRBJ2-7; CDR3 protein: CASSGGGSYEQYF; CDR3 DNA: TGCGCCAGCAGTGGCGGGGGCTCCTACGAGCAGTACTTC
D gene: TRBD2; clone size: -; V gene: TRBV5-1; J gene: TRBJ2-1; CDR3 protein: CASTPPGGVRDEQFF; CDR3 DNA: TGCGCCAGCACCCCCCCGGGAGGGGTGAGAGATGAGCAGTTCTTC
D gene: -; clone size: -; V gene: TRBV7-9; J gene: TRBJ1-1; CDR3 protein: CASSLGSGGTEAFF; CDR3 DNA: TGTGCCAGCAGCTTAGGTTCGGGGGGCACTGAAGCTTTCTTT
D gene: -; clone size: -; V gene: TRBV28; J gene: TRBJ1-2; CDR3 protein: CASSFLQGRSGYTF; CDR3 DNA: TGTGCCAGCAGTTTTTTGCAGGGAAGGTCTGGCTACACCTTC
D gene: -; clone size: -; V gene: TRBV21-1; J gene: TRBJ2-7; CDR3 protein: CLPRRAREQYF; CDR3 DNA: TGTCTACCTAGGCGGGCTAGGGAGCAGTACTTC
D gene: TRBD2; clone size: -; V gene: TRBV7-7; J gene: TRBJ2-7; CDR3 protein: CASSFGEGPSYEQYF; CDR3 DNA: TGTGCTAGCAGCTTCGGGGAGGGCCCCTCCTACGAGCAGTACTTC
D gene: TRBD2; clone size: -; V gene: TRBV7-2; J gene: TRBJ2-2; CDR3 protein: CASSLFGRHTGELFF; CDR3 DNA: TGTGCCAGCAGCTTATTCGGGAGGCACACCGGGGAGCTGTTTTTT
D gene: -; clone size: -; V gene: TRBV27; J gene: TRBJ1-5; CDR3 protein: CASSFSRGNQPQHF; CDR3 DNA: TGTGCCAGCAGTTTCAGCAGGGGCAATCAGCCCCAGCATTTT
D gene: TRBD1; clone size: -; V gene: TRBV13; J gene: TRBJ1-2; CDR3 protein: CASSLGTDFYGYTF; CDR3 DNA: TGTGCCAGCAGCTTGGGGACAGACTTCTATGGCTACACCTTC
D gene: -; clone size: -; V gene: TRBV6-5; J gene: TRBJ1-5; CDR3 protein: CASSRSGGAGQPQHF; CDR3 DNA: TGTGCCAGCAGTCGTAGTGGGGGCGCGGGCCAGCCCCAGCATTTT
D gene: -; clone size: -; V gene: TRBV4-2; J gene: TRBJ1-2; CDR3 protein: CASSQDPGYGYTF; CDR3 DNA: TGTGCCAGCAGCCAAGATCCAGGGTATGGCTACACCTTC
D gene: TRBD2; clone size: -; V gene: TRBV6-1; J gene: TRBJ2-5; CDR3 protein: CASIAGGHQETQYF; CDR3 DNA: TGTGCCAGCATAGCGGGAGGGCACCAAGAGACCCAGTACTTC
D gene: -; clone size: -; V gene: TRBV5-1; J gene: TRBJ2-7; CDR3 protein: CASSLVGQTYEQYF; CDR3 DNA: TGCGCCAGCAGCTTGGTCGGACAAACGTACGAGCAGTACTTC
D gene: -; clone size: -; V gene: TRBV5-1; J gene: TRBJ1-1; CDR3 protein: CASSLTGGTLEAFF; CDR3 DNA: TGCGCCAGCAGCTTGACCGGGGGGACCCTTGAAGCTTTCTTT
D gene: TRBD1; clone size: -; V gene: TRBV18; J gene: TRBJ1-2; CDR3 protein: CASSPRQGPYYGYTF; CDR3 DNA: TGTGCCAGCTCACCGAGACAGGGGCCCTACTATGGCTACACCTTC
D gene: -; clone size: -; V gene: TRBV5-1; J gene: TRBJ2-3; CDR3 protein: CASRVEGPDTQYF; CDR3 DNA: TGCGCCTCCCGCGTGGAGGGGCCGGATACGCAGTATTTT
D gene: -; clone size: -; V gene: TRBV28; J gene: TRBJ1-5; CDR3 protein: CASSLNGQFNQPQHF; CDR3 DNA: TGTGCCAGCAGTTTAAATGGACAATTTAATCAGCCCCAGCATTTT
D gene: -; clone size: once; V gene: TRBV4-1; J gene: TRBJ2-5; CDR3 protein: CASSQDGFRIARKETQYF; CDR3 DNA: TGCGCCAGCAGCCAAGATGGGTTCCGAATAGCGAGGAAAGAGACCCAGTACTTC
D gene: TRBD1; clone size: -; V gene: TRBV4-1; J gene: TRBJ2-3; CDR3 protein: CASGPGQGAGDTQYF; CDR3 DNA: TGCGCCAGCGGGCCGGGACAGGGGGCCGGAGATACGCAGTATTTT
D gene: TRBD2; clone size: -; V gene: TRBV4-2; J gene: TRBJ2-1; CDR3 protein: CASSQVQTSGIGNEQFF; CDR3 DNA: TGTGCCAGCAGCCAAGTCCAAACTAGCGGGATAGGCAATGAGCAGTTCTTC
D gene: TRBD1; clone size: once; V gene: TRBV10-3; J gene: TRBJ2-6; CDR3 protein: CAIRDTGVVGANVLTF; CDR3 DNA: TGTGCCATCAGAGATACAGGGGTTGTTGGGGCCAACGTCCTGACTTTC
D gene: TRBD2; clone size: once; V gene: TRBV4-1; J gene: TRBJ2-1; CDR3 protein: CASSQAPGLTVGEQFF; CDR3 DNA: TGCGCCAGCAGCCAAGCTCCGGGACTAACGGTCGGCGAGCAGTTCTTC
D gene: TRBD2; clone size: -; V gene: TRBV13; J gene: TRBJ2-4; CDR3 protein: CASSRSGSNIQYF; CDR3 DNA: TGTGCCAGCAGCAGAAGCGGGAGTAACATTCAGTACTTC
D gene: TRBD1; clone size: -; V gene: TRBV5-4; J gene: TRBJ1-1; CDR3 protein: CASSLRQGQANTEAFF; CDR3 DNA: TGTGCCAGCAGCCTAAGACAGGGGCAGGCGAACACTGAAGCTTTCTTT
D gene: TRBD1; clone size: -; V gene: TRBV5-1; J gene: TRBJ2-5; CDR3 protein: CASSLTGGSQETQYF; CDR3 DNA: TGCGCCAGCAGCCTGACAGGGGGGTCCCAAGAGACCCAGTACTTC
D gene: -; clone size: -; V gene: TRBV7-8; J gene: TRBJ1-1; CDR3 protein: CASRRKQDEAFF; CDR3 DNA: TGTGCCAGCAGAAGAAAACAGGATGAAGCTTTCTTT
D gene: TRBD1; clone size: -; V gene: TRBV11-2; J gene: TRBJ2-7; CDR3 protein: CASSSRGFSYEQYF; CDR3 DNA: TGTGCCAGCAGTTCCAGGGGGTTCTCCTACGAGCAGTACTTC
D gene: TRBD1; clone size: -; V gene: TRBV6-5; J gene: TRBJ1-2; CDR3 protein: CASSYGTGEGYTF; CDR3 DNA: TGTGCCAGCAGTTACGGGACAGGGGAAGGCTACACCTTC
D gene: TRBD2; clone size: -; V gene: TRBV4-2; J gene: TRBJ2-4; CDR3 protein: CASSQDKNSGRLAKNIQYF; CDR3 DNA: TGTGCCAGCAGCCAAGATAAGAATAGCGGGAGGCTAGCCAAAAACATTCAGTACTTC
D gene: -; clone size: -; V gene: TRBV5-1; J gene: TRBJ2-1; CDR3 protein: CASILQGGPLNEQFF; CDR3 DNA: TGCGCCAGCATCCTACAGGGAGGGCCTCTTAATGAGCAGTTCTTC
D gene: -; clone size: few; V gene: TRBV6-1; J gene: TRBJ2-1; CDR3 protein: CASSDGLGVDEQFF; CDR3 DNA: TGTGCCAGCAGTGACGGGTTAGGGGTCGATGAGCAGTTCTTC
D gene: -; clone size: once; V gene: TRBV19; J gene: TRBJ1-1; CDR3 protein: CASSSQGNTEAFF; CDR3 DNA: TGTGCCAGTAGTTCACAGGGGAACACTGAAGCTTTCTTT